A few counts support the clone carrying this T cell receptor (beta chain). Its matching antigen is unknown. The sample is drawn from a study of early T cells in non-severe SARS-CoV-2 infection. Overall study: Whole-blood bulk RNA, unsorted, was sequenced, and chains were unpaired. Notes on the study in general: Anti-spike CD8 responses were favored in VDJdb matching, and private and CD4 specificities were missed.

The CDR3 has 13 amino acids. V was shortened by 3 bases and J by 4 bases, with 4 bases between the two germline ends. In germline, CDR1 is MDHEN, CDR2 SYDVKM. Unique molecular identifiers tagged individual cDNA molecules. TCRdb re-called the 5' RACE reads through MiXCR, storing one row per CDR3 protein. Here the sample spans 70,000 to 85,000 distinct CDR3 sequences, 4.5% to 6% being singletons. Sequences were derived from whole blood, sampled at baseline. The source of this sequence is an adult who was a healthcare worker with PCR-confirmed SARS-CoV-2 infection or an uninfected control (not recorded which). This chain links TRBV28 with TRBJ1-6, with D uncertain. For the CDR3, the DNA is TGTGCCAGCAGTTTCCCTTATAATTCACCCCTCCACTTT. It encodes CASSFPYNSPLHF.